This TCR beta chain was sequenced for a study of CD8 T cells in Susac syndrome. On the study more broadly: Patients with Susac syndrome were therapy-naive, treated with corticosteroids, or treated with intravenous immunoglobulin alone when blood was collected. Study-level points and caveats: That the number of individuals in its TCR sequencing and HLA analysis was relatively small was acknowledged by the study.

As regards this clonotype: What it binds is not known.

Negative isolation was used for CD8+ and CD4+ T cells, and FACS enrichment was applied to TEMRA cells. RNA was extracted with the RNeasy kit, and a quantity of about 0.45 to 1 ug was reverse transcribed using random hexamers. A multiplex approach, immunoSEQ multiplex PCR, amplified TCR beta CDR3 across 54 Vbeta and 13 Jbeta. TCRdb reprocessed the immunoSEQ multiplex PCR reads with MiXCR, giving one entry per CDR3 protein. This table has under 95,000 distinct CDR3 sequences, 95% appearing once. V was pared by 0 bases and J by 3 bases, with 5 bases of the junction left unmatched. This CDR3 is 14 amino acids long. From germline, CDR1 is DFQATT and CDR2 SNEGSKA (reference sequence).

This chain uses TRBV20-1 with TRBJ2-7, with 7 nucleotides matching TRBD1. The TCR was taken from a human donor with Susac syndrome. Source material: CD8+ T cells from PBMCs. CDR3 sequence (DNA): TGCAGTGCTAGAGACCTGGGACAGAGCTACGAGCAGTACTTC. Translating gives CSARDLGQSYEQYF.